This TCR beta chain was identified in a study of CD8 T cells in ankylosing spondylitis. V lost 8 bases and J 4 bases, leaving 18 bases between the germline ends. There are 14 residues in the CDR3. Quantitative 5'-RACE with molecular barcodes was used to make the TCR beta libraries. TCRdb re-derived calls from the 5' RACE reads in MiXCR, one entry per CDR3 protein. The repertoire holds 130,000 or so distinct CDR3 sequences, over 6% seen once, with 9% to 15% in the top ten. This clonotype was counted at least ten times. The rearrangement links TRBV12-3 or TRBV12-4 to TRBJ2-7; D possibly corresponds to TRBD1 (6 bases). Sequencing was carried out using blood, either unsorted or a sorted T cell fraction (not recorded which). The clonotype was recovered from a male donor with ankylosing spondylitis or in good health (not recorded which). CDR3 coding DNA: TGTGCCAGCCGTAGGACAGCCACACGTTACGAGCAGTACTTC. This gives the protein CASRRTATRYEQYF.